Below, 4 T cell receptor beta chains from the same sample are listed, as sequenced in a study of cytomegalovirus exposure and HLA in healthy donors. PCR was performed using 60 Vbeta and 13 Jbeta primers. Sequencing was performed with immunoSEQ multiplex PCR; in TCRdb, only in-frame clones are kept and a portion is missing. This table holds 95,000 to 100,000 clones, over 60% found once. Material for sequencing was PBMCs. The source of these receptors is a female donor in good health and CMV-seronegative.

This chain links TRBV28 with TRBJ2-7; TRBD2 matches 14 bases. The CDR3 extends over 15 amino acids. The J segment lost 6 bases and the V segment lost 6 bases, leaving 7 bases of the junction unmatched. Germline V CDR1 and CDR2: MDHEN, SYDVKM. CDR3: CASRPGLAGVGEQYF. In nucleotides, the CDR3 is TGTGCCAGCAGACCGGGACTAGCGGGAGTCGGCGAGCAGTACTTC.

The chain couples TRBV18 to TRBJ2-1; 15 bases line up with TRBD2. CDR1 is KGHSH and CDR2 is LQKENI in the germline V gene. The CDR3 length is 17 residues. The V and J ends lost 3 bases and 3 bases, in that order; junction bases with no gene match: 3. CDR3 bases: TGTGCCAGCTCACCGGAGGGACTAGCGGGAGGCTACAATGAGCAGTTCTTC. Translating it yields CASSPEGLAGGYNEQFF.

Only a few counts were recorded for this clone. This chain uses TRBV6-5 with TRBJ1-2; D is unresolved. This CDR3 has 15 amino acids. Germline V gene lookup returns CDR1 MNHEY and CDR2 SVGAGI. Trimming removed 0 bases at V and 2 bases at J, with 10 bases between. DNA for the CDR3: TGTGCCAGCAGTTACTCGAATCAGATCAACTATGGCTACACCTTC. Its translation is CASSYSNQINYGYTF.

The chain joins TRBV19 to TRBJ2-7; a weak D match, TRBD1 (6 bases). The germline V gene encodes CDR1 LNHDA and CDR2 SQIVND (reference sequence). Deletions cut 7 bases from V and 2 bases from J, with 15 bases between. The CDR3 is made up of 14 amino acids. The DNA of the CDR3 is TGTGCCAGTACCCCCGGGACAACTACCTACGAGCAGTACTTC. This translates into CASTPGTTTYEQYF.